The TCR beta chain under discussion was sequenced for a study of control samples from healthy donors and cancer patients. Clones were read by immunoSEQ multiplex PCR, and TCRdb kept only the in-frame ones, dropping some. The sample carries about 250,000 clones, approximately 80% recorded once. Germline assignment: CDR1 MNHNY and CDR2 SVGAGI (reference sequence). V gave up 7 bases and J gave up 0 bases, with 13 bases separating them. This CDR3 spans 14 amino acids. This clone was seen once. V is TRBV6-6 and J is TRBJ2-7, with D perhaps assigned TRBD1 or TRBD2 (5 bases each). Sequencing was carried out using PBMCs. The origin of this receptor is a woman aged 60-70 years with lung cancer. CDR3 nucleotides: TGTGCCAGCAACATAGAGGGGCCCTCCTACGAGCAGTACTTC. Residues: CASNIEGPSYEQYF.